This T cell receptor (beta chain) is from a study of Graves' ophthalmopathy and Graves' hyperthyroidism. Study observations and caveats: The model flagged ophthalmopathy progression at over 60% sensitivity and nearly 75% specificity.

Details on this clonotype: Antigen unknown.

From germline, CDR1 is SEHNR and CDR2 FQNEAQ (reference sequence). The CDR3 is made up of 14 amino acids. J was trimmed by 3 bases and V by 11 bases; bases with no gene match: 9. RNA transcripts were the template, and TCR beta CDR3 regions were amplified from them. An opening RT-PCR round employed HTBI primers and preceded a second-round multiplex PCR. In TCRdb, the multiplex PCR reads were re-called with MiXCR into one record per CDR3 protein. The table has a few hundred thousand distinct CDR3 sequences, less than 40% seen once; the top ten hold roughly 4.5%. The rearrangement uses TRBV7-9 and TRBJ2-7, with TRBD1 matching 11 bases. This receptor was taken from an adult man with Graves' hyperthyroidism. Specimen: peripheral blood or thyroid tissue (not recorded which). CDR3 nucleotide sequence: TGTGCCGTCCCCCGGGACAGGGGGGACTACGAGCAGTACTTC. Protein product: CAVPRDRGDYEQYF.